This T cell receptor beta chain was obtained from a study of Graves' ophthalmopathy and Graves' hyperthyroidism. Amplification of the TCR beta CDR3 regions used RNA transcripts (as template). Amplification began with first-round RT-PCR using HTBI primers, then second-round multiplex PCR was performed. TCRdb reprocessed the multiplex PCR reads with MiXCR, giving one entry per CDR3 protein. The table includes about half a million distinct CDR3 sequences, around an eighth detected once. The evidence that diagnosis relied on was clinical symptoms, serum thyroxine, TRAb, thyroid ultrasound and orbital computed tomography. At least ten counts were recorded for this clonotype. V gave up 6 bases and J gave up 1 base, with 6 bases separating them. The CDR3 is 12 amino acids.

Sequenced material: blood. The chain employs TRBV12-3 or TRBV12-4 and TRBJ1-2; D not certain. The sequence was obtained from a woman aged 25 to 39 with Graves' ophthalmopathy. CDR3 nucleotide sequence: TGTGCCAGCAGGGGTCATAACTATGGCTACACCTTC. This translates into CASRGHNYGYTF.